This entry concerns a single TCR beta chain. The CDR3 is 11 amino acids. Germline V gene lookup returns CDR1 SGHAT and CDR2 FQNNGV. V lost 4 bases, J lost 3 bases, and 4 bases lay in between. This entry is derived from a study of shared clonotypes between healthy human individuals. Donors were Caucasian adults residing in Nashville, Tennessee, USA. Using immunoSEQ multiplex PCR, the repertoire was profiled, and TCRdb retains in-frame clones only, with some absent. The table records 600,000 to 750,000 clones, around 90% of them present only once. The origin of this receptor is a man aged 18-30 years in good health. Some clones in this sample may be carry-over from other donors' samples. The sample consisted of memory CD8+ T cells from PBMCs. The subset is: CD45RO+ cells pooled with CCR7-negative TemRA cells. This rearrangement joins TRBV11-2 to TRBJ2-7; D uncertain. The CDR3 loop reads CASSSYYEQYF. CDR3 sequence (DNA): TGTGCCAGCAGCTCCTACTACGAGCAGTACTTC.